This T cell receptor (beta chain) was obtained from a study of vaccination and CD4 T cells after COVID-19. Study-wide background: Post-vaccine sample collection happened at a median of around 77 days after dose two, ranging 14 to 241. Study findings and constraints: Nearly all convalescent vaccine-specific clones, 304 of 307, recognized only SARS-CoV-2 spike. The cohort comprised relatively few convalescent patients, and no early post-infection timepoints were analyzed. Only after vaccination were a median roughly 90% of convalescents' reactive clones seen.

With respect to this clonotype: Its target is unknown.

The study sequenced cultured CD4+ T cell DNA using the Oncomine TCR Beta short-read assay. TCRdb used MiXCR to reprocess the PCR reads, holding one entry per CDR3 protein. This sample carries some 13,000 distinct CDR3 sequences, more than 30% of them seen once, and the ten largest clones take less than 15%. Stated treatment: roughly 10-day PBMC culture with coronavirus spike peptide pools or control peptides (ViraFEST assay). This sequence originates from a human donor who had recovered from COVID-19. The source material was CD4+ T cells from blood, cultured in vitro, sampled after SARS-CoV-2 vaccination.

DNA for the CDR3: TGTGCCAGCAGGTCGACAGGGGGCGAACGCAATGAGCAGTTCTTC. This sequence encodes CASRSTGGERNEQFF. This chain joins TRBV11-2 and TRBJ2-1, with 10 bases fitting TRBD1. CDR3 size: 15 residues. V was pared by 6 bases and J by 6 bases, with 8 bases of the junction left unmatched. CDR1 is SGHAT, CDR2 FQNNGV, per germline.